A selection of T cell receptor beta chains follows, all from one sample in a study of Ad26.COV2.S vaccination and SARS-CoV-2 variants. Clones were read by immunoSEQ multiplex PCR, and TCRdb kept only the in-frame ones, dropping some. This table has approximately 280,000 clones, approximately 89% appearing once. Sequencing was performed on peripheral blood, taken in a trial of Ad26.COV2.S vaccine versus placebo. Every receptor here comes from a person between 18 and 65 years old who received the Ad26.COV2.S COVID-19 vaccine or a placebo. CDR3s include the opening cysteine and the closing phenylalanine or tryptophan. The D gene is left open where the match is weak. A clone size is listed for some rows: how often the clone was seen (once, few, many), or a class if it is expanded.

abundance	v_gene	d_gene	j_gene	CDR3aa	CDR3nt
.	TRBV10-3	.	TRBJ2-1	CATTGGGLVNEQFF	TGTGCCACCACAGGGGGGGGGCTGGTAAATGAGCAGTTCTTC
.	TRBV5-5	.	TRBJ1-5	CASSLGILLRSNQPQHF	TGTGCCAGCAGCTTGGGCATTCTACTTAGGAGCAATCAGCCCCAGCATTTT
once	TRBV4-1	.	TRBJ1-1	CASSQYHSLNTEAFF	TGCGCCAGCAGCCAATATCACTCCTTGAACACTGAAGCTTTCTTT
.	TRBV5-6	TRBD2	TRBJ2-7	CASLPGGGFDEQYF	TGTGCCAGCCTCCCCGGGGGGGGTTTCGACGAGCAGTACTTC
.	TRBV2	.	TRBJ2-1	CASTVEGVYNEQFF	TGTGCCAGCACCGTGGAGGGGGTTTACAATGAGCAGTTCTTC
.	TRBV5-1	.	TRBJ1-6	CASSFNFPPLHF	TGCGCCAGCAGCTTTAACTTTCCACCCCTCCACTTT
.	TRBV11-2	TRBD1	TRBJ2-5	CASSTRTGGRETQYF	TGTGCCAGCAGCACCCGGACAGGAGGAAGGGAGACCCAGTACTTC
.	TRBV25-1	.	TRBJ2-1	CASSDPARPYNEQFF	TGTGCCAGCAGTGATCCCGCTAGACCCTACAATGAGCAGTTCTTC
.	TRBV7-2	TRBD2	TRBJ2-1	CASSLGLAGGPHEQFF	TGTGCCAGCAGCCTTGGTTTGGCGGGGGGGCCCCATGAGCAGTTCTTC
.	TRBV6-5	TRBD1	TRBJ2-7	CASSRTGGPYEQYF	TGTGCCAGCAGCCGGACAGGGGGCCCCTACGAGCAGTACTTC
.	TRBV6-5	.	TRBJ1-4	CASRIIEGGPEKLFF	TGTGCCAGCAGGATCATTGAGGGGGGCCCAGAAAAACTGTTTTTT
.	TRBV7-9	TRBD1	TRBJ1-2	CASSFYRQGAGGYTF	TGTGCCAGCAGCTTCTACCGACAGGGGGCAGGGGGCTACACCTTC
.	TRBV7-8	.	TRBJ2-2	CASSLLKGNTGELFF	TGTGCCAGCAGCTTATTGAAAGGAAACACCGGGGAGCTGTTTTTT
.	TRBV6-4	.	TRBJ1-1	CASSEQGGGRTEAFF	TGTGCCAGCAGTGAACAGGGAGGAGGGCGGACAGAAGCTTTCTTT
.	TRBV5-4	.	TRBJ2-7	CASSLDRASYEQYF	TGTGCCAGCAGCTTGGACAGGGCCTCCTACGAGCAGTACTTC
.	TRBV3-1/TRBV3-2	TRBD1	TRBJ2-3	CASSETGKRSDTQYF	TGTGCCAGCAGCGAGACAGGGAAGCGCTCAGATACGCAGTATTTT
.	TRBV5-1	TRBD2	TRBJ2-7	CASRGELAGSYEQYF	TGCGCCAGCAGGGGGGAACTAGCGGGATCCTACGAGCAGTACTTC
.	TRBV6-5	.	TRBJ1-5	CASSIRTGGQPQHF	TGTGCCAGCAGTATTCGGACGGGGGGACAGCCCCAGCATTTT
.	TRBV29-1	TRBD2	TRBJ2-5	CSVEVASGPRETQYF	TGCAGCGTTGAAGTCGCTAGCGGACCCCGAGAGACCCAGTACTTC
.	TRBV29-1	TRBD1	TRBJ1-2	CSAVGGGPMGYTF	TGCAGCGCCGTGGGAGGGGGCCCGATGGGCTACACCTTC
.	TRBV5-1	.	TRBJ2-3	CASSSQGVPDTQYF	TGCGCCAGCAGCTCTCAGGGTGTCCCAGATACGCAGTATTTT
once	TRBV27	.	TRBJ1-1	CASIGMGNTEAFF	TGTGCCAGCATAGGGATGGGGAACACTGAAGCTTTCTTT
.	TRBV19	.	TRBJ2-5	CASSTGETQYF	TGTGCCAGTAGCACAGGAGAGACCCAGTACTTC
.	TRBV28	.	TRBJ2-2	CASSPYGQGLTGELFF	TGTGCCAGCAGCCCCTATGGGCAGGGATTAACCGGGGAGCTGTTTTTT
.	TRBV5-1	.	TRBJ1-1	CASSWGEGGTEAFF	TGCGCCAGCAGCTGGGGCGAAGGGGGCACTGAAGCTTTCTTT
.	TRBV2	TRBD2	TRBJ2-5	CASSGLAGAKTQYF	TGTGCCAGCAGTGGACTAGCGGGGGCTAAGACCCAGTACTTC
.	TRBV9	TRBD2	TRBJ2-5	CASSVVSGGGSGEETQYF	TGTGCCAGCAGCGTAGTGAGCGGGGGGGGATCAGGCGAAGAGACCCAGTACTTC
.	TRBV7-2	.	TRBJ2-3	CASSSGTQRETDTQYF	TGTGCCAGCAGCTCCGGGACCCAGAGAGAGACAGATACGCAGTATTTT
.	TRBV30	TRBD1	TRBJ1-6	CAWSVQDRDPLHF	TGTGCCTGGAGTGTACAAGACAGGGATCCCCTCCACTTT
.	TRBV14	.	TRBJ2-2	CASSQESGGELFF	TGTGCCAGCAGCCAAGAGTCGGGCGGGGAGCTGTTTTTT
few	TRBV6-6	TRBD1	TRBJ2-5	CASSRQGQTQYF	TGTGCCAGCAGTAGACAGGGACAGACCCAGTACTTC
.	TRBV5-3	.	TRBJ1-2	CARSWGLFEDGYTF	TGTGCCAGAAGCTGGGGACTCTTCGAGGATGGCTACACCTTC
.	TRBV5-1	.	TRBJ2-2	CASSPLSTGELFF	TGCGCCAGCAGCCCCCTCAGCACCGGGGAGCTGTTTTTT
.	TRBV30	.	TRBJ1-3	CAWGTTVSGNTIYF	TGTGCCTGGGGCACGACCGTCTCTGGAAACACCATATATTTT
.	TRBV7-3	TRBD1	TRBJ2-7	CASSPTPGQGMYEQYF	TGTGCCAGCAGCCCAACTCCGGGACAGGGGATGTACGAGCAGTACTTC
once	TRBV30	.	TRBJ2-7	CASTGAGVPLVYEQYF	TGTGCCTCCACTGGAGCGGGCGTCCCCCTCGTTTACGAGCAGTACTTC
.	TRBV19	TRBD1	TRBJ1-2	CASSTGTGIDYTF	TGTGCCAGTAGTACCGGGACAGGGATCGACTACACCTTC
.	TRBV12-3/TRBV12-4	.	TRBJ2-5	CASSNRETQYF	TGTGCCAGCAGTAACCGCGAGACCCAGTACTTC
.	TRBV9	.	TRBJ2-7	CASSVGQDFYEQYF	TGTGCCAGCAGCGTAGGCCAGGACTTCTACGAGCAGTACTTC
.	TRBV12-3/TRBV12-4	.	TRBJ1-2	CASSLKGNYGYTF	TGTGCCAGCAGTTTAAAGGGGAACTATGGCTACACCTTC
.	TRBV6-5	TRBD1	TRBJ2-1	CASSFTGGAIGIEQFF	TGTGCCAGCAGTTTCACAGGGGGCGCGATTGGAATTGAGCAGTTCTTC
.	TRBV7-8	.	TRBJ1-4	CASSYQTTESLEKLFF	TGTGCCAGCAGCTACCAAACAACAGAAAGTCTCGAAAAACTGTTTTTT
.	TRBV2	.	TRBJ1-2	CASSATAPYGYTF	TGTGCCAGCAGTGCGACGGCCCCTTATGGCTACACCTTC
.	TRBV3-1/TRBV3-2	.	TRBJ1-1	CASSQGHLNTEAFF	TGTGCCAGCAGTCAGGGACACTTGAACACTGAAGCTTTCTTT
.	TRBV5-5	TRBD1	TRBJ2-1	CASSWTGDEQFF	TGTGCCAGCAGCTGGACAGGGGATGAGCAGTTCTTC
.	TRBV6-6	.	TRBJ1-6	CASSYGAQGSPLHF	TGTGCCAGCAGTTACGGGGCCCAGGGTTCACCCCTCCACTTT
few	TRBV7-9	TRBD1	TRBJ1-2	CASSLGRTGGVEGYTF	TGTGCCAGCAGCTTAGGCCGGACAGGGGGTGTGGAGGGCTACACCTTC
.	TRBV4-1	.	TRBJ1-5	CASSQEQVGTQPQHF	TGCGCCAGCAGCCAAGAACAGGTAGGGACTCAGCCCCAGCATTTT
.	TRBV3-1/TRBV3-2	.	TRBJ1-2	CASSQESGQTGYTF	TGTGCCAGTAGCCAAGAGTCTGGGCAGACTGGCTACACCTTC
.	TRBV29-1	.	TRBJ1-2	CSAQGTDGYTF	TGCAGCGCCCAAGGGACGGATGGCTACACCTTC
.	TRBV6-5	TRBD1	TRBJ1-2	CASSYGQGGYGYTF	TGTGCCAGCAGTTACGGACAGGGGGGATATGGCTACACCTTC